This record concerns one T cell receptor beta chain sequence. V was clipped by 3 bases and J by 4 bases; unmatched bases: 9. This CDR3 spans 16 amino acids. Germline V gene sequence: CDR1 SNHLY, CDR2 FYNNEI. These data are taken from a study of CD8+ T cells in alopecia areata. TCR sequencing used cDNA made by reverse transcription of extracted RNA. Only in-frame clones appear in the TCRdb table, and some are missing; sequencing was by immunoSEQ multiplex PCR. Here the sample spans about 150,000 clones, roughly 44% being singletons. The chain links TRBV2 to TRBJ2-5; 9 positions agree with TRBD2. Sequences were obtained from CD4+ T cells sorted from blood. This TCR was sampled from a human donor with alopecia areata. CDR3 protein: CASSDSSGMYGETQYF. CDR3 DNA sequence: TGTGCCAGCAGTGATTCTAGCGGGATGTATGGAGAGACCCAGTACTTC.